The 5 T cell receptor beta chains presented below share a single source sample, sequenced in a study of early T cells in non-severe SARS-CoV-2 infection. From the 5' RACE reads, TCRdb called clonotypes with MiXCR, one entry per CDR3 protein. The sample holds more than 90,000 distinct CDR3 sequences, 13% seen once. The sample was whole blood. Receptors were obtained from an adult who was a healthcare worker with PCR-confirmed SARS-CoV-2 infection or an uninfected control (not recorded which).

The V gene is TRBV4-2, the J gene TRBJ2-2; no definite D call. Germline-derived CDR1 and CDR2 are LGHNA and YNFKEQ. Trimming removed 3 bases at V and 2 bases at J, with 10 bases between. The CDR3 length is 15 residues. The CDR3 is CASSQSLTNTGELFF. In DNA, the CDR3 is TGTGCCAGCAGCCAGAGCCTGACTAACACCGGGGAGCTGTTTTTT.

The sample holds a few counts of this clonotype. CDR3 nucleotide sequence: TGTGCCAGCTCGCGACAGGGCCACGAGCAGTACTTC. This gives the protein CASSRQGHEQYF. The rearrangement uses TRBV18 and TRBJ2-7; 7 bases align to TRBD1. Germline V gene data show CDR1 as KGHSH and CDR2 as LQKENI. The CDR3 covers 12 residues. V dropped 6 bases and J dropped 5; count of bases not matched to a gene: 4. Variable domain in full (rest from reference TRBV18 and TRBJ2-7): NAGVMQNPRHLVRRRGQEARLRCSPMKGHSHVYWYRQLPEEGLKFMVYLQKENIIDESGMPKERFSAEFPKEGPSILRIQQVVRGDSAAYFCASSRQGHEQYFGPGTRLTVT.

This clonotype was counted a few times. This chain connects TRBV20-1 to TRBJ2-3; D is undetermined. CDR1 and CDR2 (germline): DFQATT, SNEGSKA (reference sequence). V lost 1 base, J lost 0 bases, and 11 bases lay in between. This CDR3 region has 15 residues. The CDR3 nucleotides read TGCAGTGCTAGAGTTGGACGGTCGAGCACAGATACGCAGTATTTT. Translating gives CSARVGRSSTDTQYF.

V gene TRBV5-4 combines with J gene TRBJ1-2, with 10 positions matching TRBD1. V lost 4 bases, J lost 5 bases, and 2 bases stayed unmatched. Germline-derived CDR1 and CDR2 are SGHNT and YYREEE (reference sequence). This CDR3 has 13 amino acids. The CDR3 loop is CASSQGQGYGYTF. The CDR3 bases are TGTGCCAGCAGCCAGGGACAGGGGTATGGCTACACCTTC.

J is TRBJ2-3 and V is TRBV11-2; D might be TRBD1 or TRBD2, each matching 5 bases. Germline V gene sequence: CDR1 SGHAT, CDR2 FQNNGV. V dropped 3 bases and J dropped 4 bases, with 8 bases sitting between them. The CDR3 covers 13 residues. CDR3 residues: CASSLGVADTQYF. The CDR3 DNA reads TGTGCCAGCAGCTTGGGGGTCGCAGATACGCAGTATTTT.